Reported below is one T cell receptor beta chain. Its target is not known. This record belongs to a study of vaccination effects on CD4 cells after COVID-19. Study findings and constraints: Just 1 of 255 vaccine-induced clones in healthy recipients was cross-reactive.

Generated by immunoSEQ multiplex PCR, the TCRdb table keeps only in-frame clones and is missing some. Counted here are about 79,000 clones, around four fifths occurring once; the ten biggest clones make up about 1.7%. Under the ViraFEST assay, PBMC were stimulated with viral peptide pools so that antigen-specific CD4+ T cells expanded. Sequencing was performed afterwards. Subsequent to a culture period of approximately 11 days, CD4+ T cells were isolated. The CDR3 is 14 residues long. The ends were cut back, 7 bases at V and 4 bases at J, with 15 bases in the middle. Per germline, CDR1 MNHEY and CDR2 SVGAGI.

The V call is TRBV6-5, the J call TRBJ2-3, with no clear D. Sequencing was performed on CD4+ T cells from PBMCs cultured with HCoV-229E spike peptides, taken before COVID-19 vaccination. The sequence was obtained from a human donor who received a COVID-19 vaccine. The CDR3 nucleotides read TGTGCCAGCATCGTCGGCAGTGCGTCAGATACGCAGTATTTT. Translated: CASIVGSASDTQYF.